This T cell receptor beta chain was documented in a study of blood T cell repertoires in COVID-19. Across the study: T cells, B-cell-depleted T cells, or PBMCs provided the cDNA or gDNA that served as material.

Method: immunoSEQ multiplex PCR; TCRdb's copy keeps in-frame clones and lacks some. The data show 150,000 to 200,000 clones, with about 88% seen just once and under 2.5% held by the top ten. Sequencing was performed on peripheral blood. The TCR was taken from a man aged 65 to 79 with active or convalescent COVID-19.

Here the CDR3 reads CASSYDSYGYTF. DNA for the CDR3: TGTGCCAGCAGTTATGACAGCTATGGCTACACCTTC. The chain joins TRBV28 to TRBJ1-2, with D maybe TRBD1 (5 bases). The germline gives CDR1 MDHEN, CDR2 SYDVKM. V was cut by 4 bases and J by 4 bases, with 7 bases left in between. This CDR3 spans 12 amino acids.